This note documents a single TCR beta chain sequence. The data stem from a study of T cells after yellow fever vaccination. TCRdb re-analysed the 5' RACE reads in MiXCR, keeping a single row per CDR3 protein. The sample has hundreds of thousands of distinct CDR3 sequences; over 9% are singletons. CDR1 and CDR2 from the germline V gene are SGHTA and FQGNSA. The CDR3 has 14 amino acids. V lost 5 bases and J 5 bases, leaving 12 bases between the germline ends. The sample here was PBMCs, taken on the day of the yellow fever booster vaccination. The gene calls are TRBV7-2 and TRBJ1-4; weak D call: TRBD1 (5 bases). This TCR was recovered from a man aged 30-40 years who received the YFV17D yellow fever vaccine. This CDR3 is CASSGQFANEKLFF. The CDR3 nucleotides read TGTGCCAGCAGCGGACAATTCGCGAATGAAAAACTGTTTTTT. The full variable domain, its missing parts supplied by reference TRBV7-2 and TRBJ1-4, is GAGVSQSPSNKVTEKGKDVELRCDPISGHTALYWYRQSLGQGLEFLIYFQGNSAPDKSGLPSDRFSAERTGGSVSTLTIQRTQQEDSAVYLCASSGQFANEKLFFGSGTQLSVL.